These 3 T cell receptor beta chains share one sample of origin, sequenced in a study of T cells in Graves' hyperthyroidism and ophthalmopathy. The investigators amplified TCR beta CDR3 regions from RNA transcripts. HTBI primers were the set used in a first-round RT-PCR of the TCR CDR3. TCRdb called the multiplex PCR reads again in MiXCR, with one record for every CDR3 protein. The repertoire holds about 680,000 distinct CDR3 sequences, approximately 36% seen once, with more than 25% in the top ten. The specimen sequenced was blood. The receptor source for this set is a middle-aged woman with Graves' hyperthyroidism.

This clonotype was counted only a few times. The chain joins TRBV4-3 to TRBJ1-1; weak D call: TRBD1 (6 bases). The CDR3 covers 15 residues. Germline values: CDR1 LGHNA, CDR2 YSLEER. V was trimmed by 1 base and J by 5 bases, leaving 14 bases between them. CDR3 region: CASSQVHRARTEAFF. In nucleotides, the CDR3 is TGCGCCAGCAGCCAAGTACACAGGGCGAGAACTGAAGCTTTCTTT.

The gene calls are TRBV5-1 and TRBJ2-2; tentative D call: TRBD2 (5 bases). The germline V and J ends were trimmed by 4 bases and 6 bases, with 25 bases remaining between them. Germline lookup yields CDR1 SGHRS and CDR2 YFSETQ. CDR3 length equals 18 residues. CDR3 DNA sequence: TGCGCCAGCAGCCTAAGGAGGACGGAACGGCTAAGACCCGGGGAGCTGTTTTTT. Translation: CASSLRRTERLRPGELFF.

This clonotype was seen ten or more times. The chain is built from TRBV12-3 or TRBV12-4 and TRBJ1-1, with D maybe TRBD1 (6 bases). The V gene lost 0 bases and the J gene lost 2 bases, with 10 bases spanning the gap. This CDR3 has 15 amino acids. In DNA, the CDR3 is TGTGCCAGCAGTTTAGCAGGGGGATTTAACACTGAAGCTTTCTTT. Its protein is CASSLAGGFNTEAFF.